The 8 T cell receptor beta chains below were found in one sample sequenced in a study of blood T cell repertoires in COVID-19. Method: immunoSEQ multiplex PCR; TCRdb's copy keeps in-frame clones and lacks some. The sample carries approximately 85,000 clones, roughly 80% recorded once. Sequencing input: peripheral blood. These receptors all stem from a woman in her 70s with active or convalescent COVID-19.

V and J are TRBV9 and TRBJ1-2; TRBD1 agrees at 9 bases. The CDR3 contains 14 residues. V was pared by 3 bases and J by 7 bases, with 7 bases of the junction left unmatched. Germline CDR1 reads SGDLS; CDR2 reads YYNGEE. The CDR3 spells CASSARQGVGGYTF. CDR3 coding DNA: TGTGCCAGCAGCGCCCGACAGGGGGTCGGTGGCTACACCTTC.

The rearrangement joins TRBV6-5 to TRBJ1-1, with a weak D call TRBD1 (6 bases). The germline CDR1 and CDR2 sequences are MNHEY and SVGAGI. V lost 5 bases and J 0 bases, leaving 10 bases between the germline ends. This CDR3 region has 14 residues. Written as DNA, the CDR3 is TGTGCCAGCAGTCTCCGGACAGTGAACACTGAAGCTTTCTTT. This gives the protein CASSLRTVNTEAFF.

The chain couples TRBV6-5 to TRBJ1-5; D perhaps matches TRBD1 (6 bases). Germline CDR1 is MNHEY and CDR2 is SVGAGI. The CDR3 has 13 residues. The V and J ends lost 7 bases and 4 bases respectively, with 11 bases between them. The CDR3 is CASTNRENQPQHF. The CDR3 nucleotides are TGTGCCAGCACAAACAGGGAGAATCAGCCCCAGCATTTT.

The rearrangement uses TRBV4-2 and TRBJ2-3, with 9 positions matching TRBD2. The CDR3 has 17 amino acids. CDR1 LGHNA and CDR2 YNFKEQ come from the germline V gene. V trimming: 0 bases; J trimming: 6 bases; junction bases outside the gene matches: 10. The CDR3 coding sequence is TGTGCCAGCAGCCAAGATTGGCGCGGGGGGGCCCGGGATACGCAGTATTTT. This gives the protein CASSQDWRGGARDTQYF.

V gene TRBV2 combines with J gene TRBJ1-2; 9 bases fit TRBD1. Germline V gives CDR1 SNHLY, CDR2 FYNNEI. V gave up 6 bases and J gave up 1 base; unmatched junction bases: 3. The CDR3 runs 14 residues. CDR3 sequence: CASRGQGINYGYTF. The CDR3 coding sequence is TGTGCCAGCAGAGGACAGGGGATTAACTATGGCTACACCTTC. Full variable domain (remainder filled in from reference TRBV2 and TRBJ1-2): EPEVTQTPSHQVTQMGQEVILRCVPISNHLYFYWYRQILGQKVEFLVSFYNNEISEKSEIFDDQFSVERPDGSNFTLKIRSTKLEDSAMYFCASRGQGINYGYTFGSGTRLTVV.

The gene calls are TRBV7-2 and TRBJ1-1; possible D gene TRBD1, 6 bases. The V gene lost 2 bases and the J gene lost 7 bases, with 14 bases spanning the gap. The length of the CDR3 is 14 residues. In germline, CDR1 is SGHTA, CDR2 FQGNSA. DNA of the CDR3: TGTGCCAGCAGCTTAAGGGGGAGAGTTAGTGAAGCTTTCTTT. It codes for CASSLRGRVSEAFF.

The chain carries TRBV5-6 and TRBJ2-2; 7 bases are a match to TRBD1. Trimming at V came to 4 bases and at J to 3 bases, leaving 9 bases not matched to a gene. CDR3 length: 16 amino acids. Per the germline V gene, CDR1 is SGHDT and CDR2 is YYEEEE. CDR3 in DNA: TGTGCCAGCAGCCCCAATCAGGGACAGTACACCGGGGAGCTGTTTTTT. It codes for CASSPNQGQYTGELFF.

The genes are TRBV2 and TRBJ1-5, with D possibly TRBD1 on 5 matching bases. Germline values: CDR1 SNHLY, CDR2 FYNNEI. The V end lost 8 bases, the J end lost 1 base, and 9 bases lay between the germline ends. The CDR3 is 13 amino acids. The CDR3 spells CASGAWSNQPQHF. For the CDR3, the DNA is TGTGCCAGCGGGGCATGGAGCAATCAGCCCCAGCATTTT.